The text below deals with one T cell receptor beta chain. What antigen it recognizes has not been identified. Libraries came from the immunoSEQ multiplex PCR assay. TCRbeta CDR3 sequencing was carried out by Adaptive Biotechnologies. The source study handled its data this way. Repertoire similarity was assessed with the Chao-modified Jaccard index and with the median clonotype overlap from 200 random subsamples of equal sample size. The similarity analyses were based on either productive nucleotide sequences or amino acid sequences translated in silico. Hierarchical clustering with single linkage and t-SNE based on Chao-modified Jaccard distances were used to compare repertoires. After normalising for sample size, the researchers measured repertoire diversity with the Renyi index across a range of alpha values. In TCRdb, the immuneACCESS table is reduced to in-frame sequences with V and J assigned. These tables do not hold every clone; where another copy was compared, an unresolved V gene accounts for under half, and the others remain unexplained. That table is the source of V, J and clone size, and D and trimming were worked out from the DNA. Per the sample table, the count is 9,500 to 10,000 clones. The leading ten clones occupy approximately 1% of the sample.

The data belong to a study of synovial regulatory T cells in juvenile arthritis (dated by TCRdb to between 2014 and 2017). Background for the entire study: Of the sequenced patients, over five received methotrexate, one received methotrexate plus infliximab, a few were therapy-naive, and one had no treatment information. Effector T cell subsets were also sequenced in this cohort for comparisons, but the Treg dataset alone covers only blood and synovial fluid Treg cells. Using matched patient samples, the researchers compared TCRbeta CDR3 repertoires across three groups: blood iaTreg cells, other blood Treg cells and synovial fluid Treg cells. TCR repertoire comparisons included Treg and Teff subsets from about 12 JIA patients with active disease. Beyond this particular receptor, the publication reports: Compared with other blood Treg cells, blood iaTreg cells had lower TCR diversity, a finding consistent with antigen-driven expansion. iaTreg TCR repertoires were largely private across patients and partially overlapped with synovial Teff and blood CPL repertoires. Synovial Treg cells shared more CDR3 sequences with iaTreg cells than with other blood Treg cells; Chao-Jaccard similarity confirmed closer relation.

The donors for the TCR repertoire analysis were approximately eleven juvenile idiopathic arthritis patients with active disease who had not reached inactive disease, of whom 3 were polyarticular and 8 were oligoarticular. A median age of around 12 years (range roughly 2.1-22.9) and a median disease duration of around seven years (range 0.2-19.1) were recorded for the TCR-sequenced patients. Samples for TCR repertoire analysis came from two centres in Italy. Peripheral blood mononuclear cells were isolated by Histopaque-1077 density gradient and cryopreserved in around 90% FCS with approximately 10% DMSO. Sample: Treg cells from blood. In light of the paper, this sample's cell subset or site label describes: remaining (HLA-DR-negative) circulating blood Treg cells. The TCR originated in a donor between 2 and 29 years old with juvenile idiopathic arthritis.

The CDR3 region reads CASRTGLGYNEQFF. This chain joins TRBV6-5 to TRBJ2-1; TCRdb reports TRBD1, a call that lacks DNA to check it against. From a lookup of the germline V gene, CDR1 and CDR2 are MNHEY and SVGAGI. The CDR3 has 14 amino acids, counting the end cysteine and phenylalanine. Only the protein is on record.